The rows below give T cell receptor beta chains drawn from one sample of a study of identical twins. TCRdb called the 5' RACE reads again in MiXCR, with one record for every CDR3 protein. This table holds some 630,000 distinct CDR3 sequences, around 7.4% found once. The same sample was also studied in work on yellow fever vaccine responses in identical twins.

The material sequenced was PBMCs. These receptors were taken from a woman aged 18 to 35 in good health. Each CDR3 is given with its conserved first and last residue. A D gene is named only where the DNA matches it firmly. Clone sizes are given selectively: once, few, many, or a class where the clone is expanded.

size,J,V,length,D,CDR3,DNA
few,TRBJ2-1,TRBV4-1,19,TRBD2,CASSQDGTSGTSSYNEQFF,TGCGCCAGCAGCCAAGATGGGACTAGCGGAACCAGCTCCTACAATGAGCAGTTCTTC
many,TRBJ1-1,TRBV4-1,13,.,CASSQPSVSEAFF,TGCGCCAGCAGCCAACCAAGTGTATCTGAAGCTTTCTTT
.,TRBJ1-3,TRBV29-1,14,.,CSVEDRYSGNTIYF,TGCAGCGTTGAAGACAGATACTCTGGAAACACCATATATTTT
many,TRBJ2-3,TRBV12-3/TRBV12-4,13,.,CASSPRGRGTQYF,TGTGCCAGCAGTCCCCGGGGGCGAGGTACGCAGTATTTT
few,TRBJ2-2,TRBV15,16,TRBD1,CATSRPGQGYTGELFF,TGTGCCACCAGCAGACCGGGACAGGGGTACACCGGGGAGCTGTTTTTT
.,TRBJ2-1,TRBV2,14,.,CASSAHQDYSEQFF,TGTGCCAGCAGCGCCCACCAGGACTACAGTGAGCAGTTCTTC
few,TRBJ2-1,TRBV28,13,.,CASRYTSLGEQFF,TGTGCCAGCAGATATACTAGCTTGGGTGAGCAGTTCTTC
many,TRBJ2-1,TRBV10-3,13,.,CAISEVGTNEQFF,TGTGCCATCAGTGAAGTGGGGACCAATGAGCAGTTCTTC
few,TRBJ2-1,TRBV6-5,14,.,CASSSLRFSGEQFF,TGTGCCAGCAGTTCTCTACGATTCTCCGGCGAGCAGTTCTTC
few,TRBJ2-5,TRBV4-1,18,.,CASSQDGGPLRIQETQYF,TGCGCCAGCAGCCAAGATGGAGGACCCTTGAGGATCCAAGAGACCCAGTACTTC
.,TRBJ2-1,TRBV12-3/TRBV12-4,16,TRBD1,CASNGPRDRGNNEQFF,TGTGCCAGCAACGGTCCCAGGGACAGGGGGAACAATGAGCAGTTCTTC
many,TRBJ2-5,TRBV10-3,13,TRBD2,CAISGTSSETQYF,TGTGCCATCAGCGGGACTAGCAGCGAGACCCAGTACTTC
.,TRBJ2-1,TRBV20-1,17,.,CSARDQELANSYNEQFF,TGCAGTGCTAGAGATCAAGAGCTTGCTAACTCCTACAATGAGCAGTTCTTC
few,TRBJ1-5,TRBV28,15,.,CASSSPEGEGQPQHF,TGTGCCAGCAGTTCACCTGAGGGGGAGGGCCAGCCCCAGCATTTT
few,TRBJ1-1,TRBV28,14,.,CASSPARGGRETFF,TGTGCCAGCAGTCCAGCCCGCGGGGGCCGGGAAACTTTCTTT